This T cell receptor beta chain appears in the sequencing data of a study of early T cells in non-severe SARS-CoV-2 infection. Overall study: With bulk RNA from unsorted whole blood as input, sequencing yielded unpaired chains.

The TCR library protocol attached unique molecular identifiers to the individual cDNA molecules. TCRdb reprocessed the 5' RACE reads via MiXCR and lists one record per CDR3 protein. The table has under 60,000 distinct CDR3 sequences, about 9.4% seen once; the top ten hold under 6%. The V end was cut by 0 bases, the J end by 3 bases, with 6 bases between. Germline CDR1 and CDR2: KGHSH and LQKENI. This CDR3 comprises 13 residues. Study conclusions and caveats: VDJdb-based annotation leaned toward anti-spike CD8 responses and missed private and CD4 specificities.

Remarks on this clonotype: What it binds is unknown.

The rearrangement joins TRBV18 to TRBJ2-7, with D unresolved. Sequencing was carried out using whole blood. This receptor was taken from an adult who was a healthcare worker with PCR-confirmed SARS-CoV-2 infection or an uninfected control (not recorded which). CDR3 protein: CASSPPGDYEQYF. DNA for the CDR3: TGTGCCAGCTCACCACCCGGAGACTACGAGCAGTACTTC.